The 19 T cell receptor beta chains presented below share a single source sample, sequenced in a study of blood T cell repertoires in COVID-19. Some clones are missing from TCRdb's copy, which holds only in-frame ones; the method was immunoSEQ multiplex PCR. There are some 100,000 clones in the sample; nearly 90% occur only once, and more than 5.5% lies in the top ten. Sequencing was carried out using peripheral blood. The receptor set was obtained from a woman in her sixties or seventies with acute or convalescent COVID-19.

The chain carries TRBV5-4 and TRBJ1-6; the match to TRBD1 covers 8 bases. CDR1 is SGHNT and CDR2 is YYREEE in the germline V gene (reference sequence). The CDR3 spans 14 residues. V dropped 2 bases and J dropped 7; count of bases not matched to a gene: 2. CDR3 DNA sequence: TGTGCCAGCAGCTTAAGACAGGGGAATTCACCCCTCCACTTT. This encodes CASSLRQGNSPLHF.

The CDR3 DNA is TGTGCCAGCAGCGGACGACTAGCGGGGGTCTCCTACGAGCAGTACTTC. It translates to CASSGRLAGVSYEQYF. This chain uses TRBV3-1 (or the pseudogene TRBV3-2) with TRBJ2-7; 12 nucleotides line up with TRBD2. The CDR3 has 16 residues. Germline V gene data show CDR1 as LGHDT and CDR2 as YNNKEL (reference sequence). Unmatched junction bases numbered 5, after V lost 5 bases and J lost 0 bases.

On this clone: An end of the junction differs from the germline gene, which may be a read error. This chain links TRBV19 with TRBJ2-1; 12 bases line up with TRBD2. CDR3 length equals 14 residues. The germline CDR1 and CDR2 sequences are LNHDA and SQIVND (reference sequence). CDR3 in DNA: TGTGCCAGTAGAGGACTAGCGGGGTACAGTGAGCAGTTCTTC. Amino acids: CASRGLAGYSEQFF. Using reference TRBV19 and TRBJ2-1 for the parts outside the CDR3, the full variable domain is DGGITQSPKYLFRKEGQNVTLSCEQNLNHDAMYWYRQDPGQGLRLIYYSQIVNDFQKGDIAEGYSVSREKKESFPLTVTSAQKNPTAFYLCASRGLAGYSEQFFGPGTRLTVL.

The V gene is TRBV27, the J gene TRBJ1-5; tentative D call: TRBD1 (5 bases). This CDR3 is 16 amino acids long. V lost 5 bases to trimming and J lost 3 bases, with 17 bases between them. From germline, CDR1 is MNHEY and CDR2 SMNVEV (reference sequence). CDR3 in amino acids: CASSPPGLSPNQPQHF. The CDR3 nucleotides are TGTGCCAGCAGTCCCCCGGGACTAAGCCCCAATCAGCCCCAGCATTTT.

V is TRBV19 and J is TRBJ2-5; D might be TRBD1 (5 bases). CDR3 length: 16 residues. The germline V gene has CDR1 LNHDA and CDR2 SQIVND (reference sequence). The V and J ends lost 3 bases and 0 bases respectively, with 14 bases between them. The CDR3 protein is CASSISGASYQETQYF. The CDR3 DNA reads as TGTGCCAGTAGTATTTCTGGGGCGTCGTACCAAGAGACCCAGTACTTC.

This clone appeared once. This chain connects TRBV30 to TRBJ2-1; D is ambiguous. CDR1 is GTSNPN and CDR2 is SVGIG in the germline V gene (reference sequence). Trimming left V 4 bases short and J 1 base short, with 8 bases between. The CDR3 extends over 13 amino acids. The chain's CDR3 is CAWTRRSYNEQFF. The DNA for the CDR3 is TGTGCCTGGACTCGGAGATCCTACAATGAGCAGTTCTTC.

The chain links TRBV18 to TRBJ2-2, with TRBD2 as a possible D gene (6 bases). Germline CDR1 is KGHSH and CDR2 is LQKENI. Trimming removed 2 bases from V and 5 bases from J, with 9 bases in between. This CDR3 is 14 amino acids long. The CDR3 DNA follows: TGTGCCAGCTCACCAGGAGGGTTGACCGGGGAGCTGTTTTTT. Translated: CASSPGGLTGELFF. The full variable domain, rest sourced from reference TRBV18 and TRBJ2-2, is NAGVMQNPRHLVRRRGQEARLRCSPMKGHSHVYWYRQLPEEGLKFMVYLQKENIIDESGMPKERFSAEFPKEGPSILRIQQVVRGDSAAYFCASSPGGLTGELFFGEGSRLTVL.

The CDR3 coding sequence is TGTGCCAGCAGCCAGATTCTAGCTGCCAGGGAGACCCAGTACTTC. Translating it yields CASSQILAARETQYF. The chain employs TRBV11-1 and TRBJ2-5; tentatively, D is TRBD2 (5 bases). Germline V CDR1 and CDR2: SGHAT, FQDESV (reference sequence). Trimming removed 5 bases from V and 5 bases from J, with 18 bases in between. The CDR3 runs 15 residues.

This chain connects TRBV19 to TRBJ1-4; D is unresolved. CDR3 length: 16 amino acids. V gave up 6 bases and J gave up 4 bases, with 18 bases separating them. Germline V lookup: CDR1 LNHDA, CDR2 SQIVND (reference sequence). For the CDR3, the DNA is TGTGCCAGTAGCGATACATCGACGAGGCTTAATGAAAAACTGTTTTTT. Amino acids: CASSDTSTRLNEKLFF.

The CDR3 loop reads CASSQDDRQRGYTF. The CDR3 DNA is TGTGCCAGCAGCCAAGACGACCGCCAGCGGGGCTACACCTTC. This rearrangement joins TRBV3-1 (or the pseudogene TRBV3-2) to TRBJ1-2; the D is unclear. The CDR3 runs to 14 residues. Between the trimmed V and J ends, which lost 0 bases and 8 bases, there was a span of 13 bases. The germline CDR1 and CDR2 sequences are LGHDT and YNNKEL (reference sequence).

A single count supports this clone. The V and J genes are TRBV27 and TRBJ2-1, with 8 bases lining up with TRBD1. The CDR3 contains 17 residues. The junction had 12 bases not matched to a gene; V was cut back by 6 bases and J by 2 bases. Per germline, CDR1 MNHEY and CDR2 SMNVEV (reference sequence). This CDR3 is CASSLNPTGAAYNEQFF. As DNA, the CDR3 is TGTGCCAGCAGCCTCAACCCGACAGGGGCGGCCTACAATGAGCAGTTCTTC.

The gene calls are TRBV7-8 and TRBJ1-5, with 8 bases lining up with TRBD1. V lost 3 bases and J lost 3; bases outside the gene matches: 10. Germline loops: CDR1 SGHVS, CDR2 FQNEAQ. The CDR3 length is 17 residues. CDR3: CASSFGQGGTSNQPQHF. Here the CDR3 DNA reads TGTGCCAGCAGCTTTGGACAGGGTGGAACCTCCAATCAGCCCCAGCATTTT.

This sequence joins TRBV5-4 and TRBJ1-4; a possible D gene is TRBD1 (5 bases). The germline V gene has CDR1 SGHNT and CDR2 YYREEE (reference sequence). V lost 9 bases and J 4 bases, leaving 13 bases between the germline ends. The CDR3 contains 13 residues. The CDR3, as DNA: TGTGCCACAGGGATACAACTTAATGAAAAACTGTTTTTT. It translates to CATGIQLNEKLFF.

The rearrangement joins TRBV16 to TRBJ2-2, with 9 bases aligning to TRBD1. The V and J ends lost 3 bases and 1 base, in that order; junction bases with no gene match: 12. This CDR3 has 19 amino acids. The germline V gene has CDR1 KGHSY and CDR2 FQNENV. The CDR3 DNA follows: TGTGCCAGCAGCCAGAAGGATCCGGGACAGGGATTGAACACCGGGGAGCTGTTTTTT. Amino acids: CASSQKDPGQGLNTGELFF. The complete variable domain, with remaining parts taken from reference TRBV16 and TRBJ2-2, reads GEEVAQTPKHLVRGEGQKAKLYCAPIKGHSYVFWYQQVLKNEFKFLISFQNENVFDETGMPKERFSAKCLPNSPCSLEIQATKLEDSAVYFCASSQKDPGQGLNTGELFFGEGSRLTVL.

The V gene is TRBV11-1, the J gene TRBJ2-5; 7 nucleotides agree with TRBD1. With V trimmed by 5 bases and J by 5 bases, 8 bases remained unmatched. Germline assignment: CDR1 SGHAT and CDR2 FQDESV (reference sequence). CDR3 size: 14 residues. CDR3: CASSRRQGLETQYF. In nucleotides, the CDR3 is TGTGCCAGCAGCCGTCGACAGGGATTGGAGACCCAGTACTTC.

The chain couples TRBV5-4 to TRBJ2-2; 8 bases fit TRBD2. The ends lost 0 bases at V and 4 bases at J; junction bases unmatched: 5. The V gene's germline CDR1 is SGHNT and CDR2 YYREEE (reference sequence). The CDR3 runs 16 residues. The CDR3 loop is CASSLGAGGGTGELFF. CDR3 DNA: TGTGCCAGCAGCTTGGGGGCGGGAGGCGGCACCGGGGAGCTGTTTTTT. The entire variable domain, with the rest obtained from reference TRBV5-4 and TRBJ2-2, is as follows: ETGVTQSPTHLIKTRGQQVTLRCSSQSGHNTVSWYQQALGQGPQFIFQYYREEENGRGNFPPRFSGLQFPNYSSELNVNALELDDSALYLCASSLGAGGGTGELFFGEGSRLTVL.

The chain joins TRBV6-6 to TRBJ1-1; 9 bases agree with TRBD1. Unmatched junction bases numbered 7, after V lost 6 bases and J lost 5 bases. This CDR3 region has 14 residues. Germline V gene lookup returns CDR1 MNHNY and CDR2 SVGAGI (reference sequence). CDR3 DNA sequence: TGTGCCAGCAGACCGAGACAGGGGGGGACTGAAGCTTTCTTT. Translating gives CASRPRQGGTEAFF.

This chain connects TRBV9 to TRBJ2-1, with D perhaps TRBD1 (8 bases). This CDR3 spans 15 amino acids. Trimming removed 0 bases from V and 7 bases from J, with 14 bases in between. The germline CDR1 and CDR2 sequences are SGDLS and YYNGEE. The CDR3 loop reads CASSVVQGGTNEQFF. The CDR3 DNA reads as TGTGCCAGCAGCGTAGTACAGGGGGGGACGAATGAGCAGTTCTTC.

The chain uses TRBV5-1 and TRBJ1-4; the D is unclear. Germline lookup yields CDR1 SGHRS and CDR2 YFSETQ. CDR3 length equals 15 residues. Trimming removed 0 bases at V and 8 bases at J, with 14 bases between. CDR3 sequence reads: CASSLGMRGNEKLFF. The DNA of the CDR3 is TGCGCCAGCAGCTTGGGAATGAGAGGGAACGAAAAACTGTTTTTT. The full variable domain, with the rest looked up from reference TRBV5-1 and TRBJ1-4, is KAGVTQTPRYLIKTRGQQVTLSCSPISGHRSVSWYQQTPGQGLQFLFEYFSETQRNKGNFPGRFSGRQFSNSRSEMNVSTLELGDSALYLCASSLGMRGNEKLFFGSGTQLSVL.